The source of this TCR beta chain is a study of cytotoxic CD8 clonotypes in ibrutinib-treated CLL. V lost 5 bases, J lost 3 bases, and 11 bases stayed unmatched. The length of the CDR3 is 19 residues. The germline CDR1 and CDR2 sequences are LGHNA and YNFKEQ. Here immunoSEQ multiplex PCR was the method, and the copy in TCRdb shows in-frame clones only, minus some. In the table there are around 140,000 clones, about 76% of which are singletons. The sequencing used PBMCs, collected after 24 months of ibrutinib treatment. This chain joins TRBV4-2 and TRBJ2-2; 14 positions agree with TRBD2. The sequence came from a human donor with chronic lymphocytic leukemia. CDR3 protein: CASSSGLAGGGSDTGELFF. The CDR3, as DNA: TGTGCCAGCAGCTCTGGACTAGCGGGAGGAGGGTCGGACACCGGGGAGCTGTTTTTT.